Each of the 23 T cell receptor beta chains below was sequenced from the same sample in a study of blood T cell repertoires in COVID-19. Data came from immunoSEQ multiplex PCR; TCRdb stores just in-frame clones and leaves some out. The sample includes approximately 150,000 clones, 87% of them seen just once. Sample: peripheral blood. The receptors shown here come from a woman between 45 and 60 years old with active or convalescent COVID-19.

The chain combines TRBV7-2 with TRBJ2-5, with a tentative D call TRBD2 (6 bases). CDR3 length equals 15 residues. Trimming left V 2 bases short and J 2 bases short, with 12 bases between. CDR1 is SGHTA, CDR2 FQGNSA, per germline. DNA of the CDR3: TGTGCCAGCAGCTTATCCCGGCTAGCGCAAGAGACCCAGTACTTC. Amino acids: CASSLSRLAQETQYF. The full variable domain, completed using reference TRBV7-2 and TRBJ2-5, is GAGVSQSPSNKVTEKGKDVELRCDPISGHTALYWYRQSLGQGLEFLIYFQGNSAPDKSGLPSDRFSAERTGGSVSTLTIQRTQQEDSAVYLCASSLSRLAQETQYFGPGTRLLVL.

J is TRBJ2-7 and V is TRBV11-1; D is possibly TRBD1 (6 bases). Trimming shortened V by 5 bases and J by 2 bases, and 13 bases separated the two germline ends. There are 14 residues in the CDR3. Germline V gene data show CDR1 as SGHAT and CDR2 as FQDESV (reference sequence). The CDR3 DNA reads TGTGCCAGCAGCCTAATGACAGGCCCCTACGAGCAGTACTTC. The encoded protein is CASSLMTGPYEQYF.

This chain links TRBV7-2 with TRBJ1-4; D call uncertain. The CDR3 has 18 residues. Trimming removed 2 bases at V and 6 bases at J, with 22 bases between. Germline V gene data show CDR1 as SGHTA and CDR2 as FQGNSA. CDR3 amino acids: CASSLRKDPQLMDEKLFF. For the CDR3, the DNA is TGTGCCAGCAGCTTAAGGAAAGACCCTCAACTAATGGATGAAAAACTGTTTTTT.

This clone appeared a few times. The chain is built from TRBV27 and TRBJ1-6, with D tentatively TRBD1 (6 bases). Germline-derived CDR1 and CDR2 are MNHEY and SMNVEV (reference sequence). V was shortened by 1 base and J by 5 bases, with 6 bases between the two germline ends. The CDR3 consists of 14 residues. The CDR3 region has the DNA TGTGCCAGCAGTTTATACAGGGATAATTCACCCCTCCACTTT. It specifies CASSLYRDNSPLHF.

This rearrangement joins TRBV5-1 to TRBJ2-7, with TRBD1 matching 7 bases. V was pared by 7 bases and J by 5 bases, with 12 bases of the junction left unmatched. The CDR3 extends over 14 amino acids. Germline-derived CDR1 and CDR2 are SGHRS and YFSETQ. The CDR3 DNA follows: TGCGCCAGCTTCGCACAGGGGTGGCCCGACGAGCAGTACTTC. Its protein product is CASFAQGWPDEQYF.

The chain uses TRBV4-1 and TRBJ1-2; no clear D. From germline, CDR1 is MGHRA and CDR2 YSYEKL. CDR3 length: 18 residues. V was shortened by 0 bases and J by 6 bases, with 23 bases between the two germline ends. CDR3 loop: CASSQDSPAGGLANGYTF. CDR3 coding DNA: TGCGCCAGCAGCCAAGATTCACCGGCCGGAGGGCTCGCCAATGGCTACACCTTC.

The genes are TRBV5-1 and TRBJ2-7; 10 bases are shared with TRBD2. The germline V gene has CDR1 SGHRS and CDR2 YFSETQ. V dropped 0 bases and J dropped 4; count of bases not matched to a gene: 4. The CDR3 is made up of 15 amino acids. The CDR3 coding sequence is TGCGCCAGCAGCTTGGAAGCGGGAGGGGGATACGAGCAGTACTTC. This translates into CASSLEAGGGYEQYF.

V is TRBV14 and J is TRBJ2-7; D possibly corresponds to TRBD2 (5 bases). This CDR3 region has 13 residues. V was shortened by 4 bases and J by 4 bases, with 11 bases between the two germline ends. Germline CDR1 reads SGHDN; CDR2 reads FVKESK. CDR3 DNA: TGTGCCAGCAGCCCGATGCGAGGGTACGAGCAGTACTTC. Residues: CASSPMRGYEQYF.

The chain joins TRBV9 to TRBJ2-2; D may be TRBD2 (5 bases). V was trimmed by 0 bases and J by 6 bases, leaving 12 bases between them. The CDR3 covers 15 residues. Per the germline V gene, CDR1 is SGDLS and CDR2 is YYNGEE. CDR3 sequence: CASSVESGPAGELFF. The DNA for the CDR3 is TGTGCCAGCAGCGTAGAAAGCGGACCGGCCGGGGAGCTGTTTTTT.

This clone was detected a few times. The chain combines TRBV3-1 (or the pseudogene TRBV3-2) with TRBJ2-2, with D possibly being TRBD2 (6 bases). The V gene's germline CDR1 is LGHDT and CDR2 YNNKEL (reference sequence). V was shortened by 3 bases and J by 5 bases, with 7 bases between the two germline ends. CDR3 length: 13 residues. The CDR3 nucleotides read TGTGCCAGCAGCCATCTAGCGACCGGGGAGCTGTTTTTT. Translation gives CASSHLATGELFF.

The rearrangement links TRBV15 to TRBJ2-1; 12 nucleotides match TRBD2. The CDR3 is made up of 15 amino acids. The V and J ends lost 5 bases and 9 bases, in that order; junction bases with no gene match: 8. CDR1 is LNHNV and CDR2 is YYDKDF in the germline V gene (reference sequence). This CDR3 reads CATSARTSGVPEQFF. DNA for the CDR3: TGTGCCACCAGCGCTCGGACTAGCGGGGTTCCTGAGCAGTTCTTC.

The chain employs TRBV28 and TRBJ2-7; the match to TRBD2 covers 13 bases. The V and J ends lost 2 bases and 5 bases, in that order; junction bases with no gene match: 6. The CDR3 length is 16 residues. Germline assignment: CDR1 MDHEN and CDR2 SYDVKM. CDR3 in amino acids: CASSLVRLAGGNEQYF. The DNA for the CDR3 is TGTGCCAGCAGTTTAGTTCGACTAGCGGGAGGCAACGAGCAGTACTTC.

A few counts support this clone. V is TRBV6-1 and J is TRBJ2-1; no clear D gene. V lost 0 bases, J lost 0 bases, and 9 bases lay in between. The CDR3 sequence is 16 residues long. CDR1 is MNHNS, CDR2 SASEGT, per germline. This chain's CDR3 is CASSEAQASSYNEQFF. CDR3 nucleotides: TGTGCCAGCAGTGAAGCGCAGGCCAGCTCCTACAATGAGCAGTTCTTC.

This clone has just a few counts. This chain's CDR3 is CASSGLAAERRNQPQHF. The CDR3 DNA follows: TGTGCCAGCAGTGGACTCGCGGCAGAAAGACGCAATCAGCCCCAGCATTTT. The V call is TRBV25-1, the J call TRBJ1-5; no clear D gene. Germline lookup yields CDR1 MGHDK and CDR2 SYGVNS. The CDR3 totals 17 residues. V was shortened by 4 bases and J by 2 bases, with 18 bases between the two germline ends.

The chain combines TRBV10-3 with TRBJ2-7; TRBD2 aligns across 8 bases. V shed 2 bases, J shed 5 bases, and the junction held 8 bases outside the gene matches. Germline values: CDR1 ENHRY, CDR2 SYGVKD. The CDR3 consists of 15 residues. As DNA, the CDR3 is TGTGCCATCAGTGAGACTGCCGGGAGGGCTGACGAGCAGTACTTC. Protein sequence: CAISETAGRADEQYF.

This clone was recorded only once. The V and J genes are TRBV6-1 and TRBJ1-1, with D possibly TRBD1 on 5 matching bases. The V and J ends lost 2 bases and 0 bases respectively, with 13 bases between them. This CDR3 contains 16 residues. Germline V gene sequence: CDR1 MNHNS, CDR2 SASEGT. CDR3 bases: TGTGCCAGCAGTGAATCGGCAGGGACTGTGAACACTGAAGCTTTCTTT. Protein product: CASSESAGTVNTEAFF.

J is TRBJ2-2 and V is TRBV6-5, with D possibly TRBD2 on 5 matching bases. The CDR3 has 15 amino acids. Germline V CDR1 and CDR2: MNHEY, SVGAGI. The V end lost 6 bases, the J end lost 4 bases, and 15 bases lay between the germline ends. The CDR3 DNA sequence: TGTGCCAGCAGGCAATTCGCTAGCAGCACCGGGGAGCTGTTTTTT. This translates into CASRQFASSTGELFF.

The CDR3, as DNA: TGTGCCAGCACTCTTGGGGCAGGGCACACTGAAGCTTTCTTT. This translates into CASTLGAGHTEAFF. V and J are TRBV28 and TRBJ1-1, with a weak D call TRBD1 (5 bases). This CDR3 has 14 residues. CDR1 and CDR2 (germline): MDHEN, SYDVKM. Trimming took off 7 bases at V and 3 bases at J, with 15 bases between the two ends.

CDR3 DNA sequence: TGTGCCAGCTCACCACGGTCGGTTGTCACCGGGGAGCTGTTTTTT. Protein product: CASSPRSVVTGELFF. The chain employs TRBV18 and TRBJ2-2; D not resolved. Germline assignment: CDR1 KGHSH and CDR2 LQKENI. This CDR3 contains 15 residues. V shed 1 base and J shed 4 bases, with 10 bases lying between them.

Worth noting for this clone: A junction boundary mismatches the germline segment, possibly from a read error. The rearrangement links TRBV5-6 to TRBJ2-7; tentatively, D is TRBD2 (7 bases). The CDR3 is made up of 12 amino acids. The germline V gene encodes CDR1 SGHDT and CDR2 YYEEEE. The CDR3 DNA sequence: TGTGCCAGCAGCTTGGGAGGGGGAGGGGCATCCTTC. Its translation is CASSLGGGGASF.

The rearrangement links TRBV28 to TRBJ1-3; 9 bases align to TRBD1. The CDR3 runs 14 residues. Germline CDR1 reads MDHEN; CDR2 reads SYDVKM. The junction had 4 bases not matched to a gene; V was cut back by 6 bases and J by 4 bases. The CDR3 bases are TGTGCCAGCAGGGGACAGGGAGGCGGAAACACCATATATTTT. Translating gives CASRGQGGGNTIYF. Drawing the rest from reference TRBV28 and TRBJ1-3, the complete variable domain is DVKVTQSSRYLVKRTGEKVFLECVQDMDHENMFWYRQDPGLGLRLIYFSYDVKMKEKGDIPEGYSVSREKKERFSLILESASTNQTSMYLCASRGQGGGNTIYFGEGSWLTVV.

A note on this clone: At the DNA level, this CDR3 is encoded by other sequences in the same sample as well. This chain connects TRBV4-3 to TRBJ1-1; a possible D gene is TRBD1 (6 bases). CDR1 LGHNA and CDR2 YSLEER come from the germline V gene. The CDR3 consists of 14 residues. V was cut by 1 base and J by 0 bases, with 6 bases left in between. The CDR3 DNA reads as TGCGCCAGCAGCCAAGGACAGGTGAACACTGAAGCTTTCTTT. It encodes CASSQGQVNTEAFF.

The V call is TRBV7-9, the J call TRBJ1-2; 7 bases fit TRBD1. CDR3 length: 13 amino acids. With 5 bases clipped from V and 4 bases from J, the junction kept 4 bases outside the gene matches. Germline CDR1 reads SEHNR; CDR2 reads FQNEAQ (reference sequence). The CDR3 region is CASSQGEVYGYTF. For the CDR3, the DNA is TGTGCCAGCAGCCAGGGGGAAGTCTATGGCTACACCTTC.